The 27 T cell receptor beta chains given below trace back to one sample, sequenced in a study of T-cell reconstitution after alpha-beta-depleted transplantation in children (dated by TCRdb to 2016 to 2017). Libraries were constructed by PCR. The sample was run on an Illumina HiSeq 2500. Molecular barcoding was employed in the preparation of TCR libraries, with unique molecular identifiers being used to normalize TCRbeta repertoire quantification. TCRdb reprocessed the public reads (quality trimming at Q25 with fastp, clone calling with MiXCR) and kept in-frame beta chains. Each record represents a unique CDR3 protein, reported with the most common genes and DNA among its rows. Counted in this sample were some 300,000 distinct CDR3 sequences; over 9% of them appeared once. The ten top clones hold roughly 7.1% of the sample. Sample treatment or condition, as interpreted from the label and publication: allogeneic hematopoietic cell transplantation with graft depleted of TCRalphabeta T cells and CD19 B cells.

The input for sequencing was PBMCs, taken before TCRalphabeta/CD19-depleted stem cell transplant. These receptors all stem from a boy under two years old with acute myeloid leukemia, due to receive a stem cell transplant.

This clonotype was seen many times. The chain has TRBV25-1 and TRBJ1-2; weak D call: TRBD1 (5 bases). The CDR3 has 14 residues. Trimming removed 6 bases at V and 2 bases at J, with 13 bases between. Per germline, CDR1 MGHDK and CDR2 SYGVNS. CDR3 nucleotides: TGTGCCAGCAGCCGCCTCGGGGACAACTATGGCTACACCTTC. It codes for CASSRLGDNYGYTF.

This clonotype was observed at least ten times. The chain employs TRBV7-9 and TRBJ2-7; 9 bases map to TRBD1. V was clipped by 7 bases and J by 5 bases; unmatched bases: 12. This CDR3 has 15 residues. Germline V gene data show CDR1 as SEHNR and CDR2 as FQNEAQ (reference sequence). CDR3 in DNA: TGTGCCAGCACACAAATAGGGACAGGGAGAGACGAGCAGTACTTC. It is translated as CASTQIGTGRDEQYF.

This clonotype was seen repeatedly, ten times or more. The chain is built from TRBV21-1 and TRBJ1-5; TRBD1 was called by the table and not checked on the DNA. TRBV21-1 is designated a pseudogene. The CDR3 runs to 15 residues. CDR3 nucleotide sequence: TGTGCCAGCACCAACGGACACCGTAGCAATCAGCCCCAGCATTTT. The encoded protein is CASTNGHRSNQPQHF.

The rearrangement links TRBV24-1 to TRBJ2-1, with 10 bases aligning to TRBD1. From germline, CDR1 is KGHDR and CDR2 SFDVKD. This CDR3 has 21 residues. CDR3 residues: CGTSDVLGTGAPEGSYNEQFF. The DNA of the CDR3 is TGTGGGACCAGTGATGTCCTGGGGACAGGGGCCCCGGAGGGCTCCTACAATGAGCAGTTCTTC.

This clonotype has more than one count but fewer than ten. The chain links TRBV12-3 or TRBV12-4 to TRBJ2-3; 10 nucleotides line up with TRBD2. The junction had 9 bases not matched to a gene; V was cut back by 5 bases and J by 7 bases. This CDR3 comprises 15 residues. The DNA of the CDR3 is TGTGCCAGCAGTCAGACTGGACTAGCGGCCCATACGCAGTATTTT. It translates to CASSQTGLAAHTQYF.

The rearrangement joins TRBV9 to TRBJ1-6; 8 nucleotides align to TRBD1. The J segment lost 8 bases and the V segment lost 4 bases, leaving 5 bases of the junction unmatched. The CDR3 runs 14 residues. Germline CDR1 and CDR2: SGDLS and YYNGEE. The CDR3 region is CASSLDREDSPLHF. The CDR3 DNA follows: TGTGCCAGCAGCCTGGACAGGGAAGATTCACCCCTCCACTTT.

The sample holds many counts of this clonotype. The V call is TRBV7-2, the J call TRBJ2-1, with 14 bases aligning to TRBD2. The germline V gene encodes CDR1 SGHTA and CDR2 FQGNSA. The CDR3 length is 17 residues. V was clipped by 3 bases and J by 4 bases; unmatched bases: 5. CDR3 coding DNA: TGTGCCAGCAGCTTCGGACTAGCGGGAGGCCGGTACAATGAGCAGTTCTTC. Its translation: CASSFGLAGGRYNEQFF.

This clonotype was seen many times. The J gene is TRBJ1-1, the V gene TRBV5-1; the match to TRBD1 covers 12 bases. Germline CDR1 is SGHRS and CDR2 is YFSETQ. With V trimmed by 4 bases and J by 6 bases, 16 bases remained unmatched. CDR3 length: 18 amino acids. The CDR3 sequence is CASSPYPGTGGAGSEAFF. In DNA form, the CDR3 reads TGCGCCAGCAGCCCCTACCCCGGGACAGGGGGCGCAGGCTCTGAAGCTTTCTTT.

This clonotype was recorded many times. The V gene is TRBV20-1, the J gene TRBJ2-1; D may be TRBD1 or TRBD2 (5 bases each). Germline values: CDR1 DFQATT, CDR2 SNEGSKA (reference sequence). The CDR3 has 16 residues. V was shortened by 0 bases and J by 0 bases, with 12 bases between the two germline ends. The CDR3 here is CSARDRTGASYNEQFF. In DNA form, the CDR3 reads TGCAGTGCTAGAGATCGGACCGGGGCCTCCTACAATGAGCAGTTCTTC.

The rearrangement joins TRBV15 to TRBJ2-1; D gene uncertain. This CDR3 is 15 amino acids long. Trimming stripped 5 bases from V and 2 bases from J, with 13 bases between. Germline V CDR1 and CDR2: LNHNV, YYDKDF (reference sequence). The CDR3 bases are TGTGCCACCAGCGGAAAAGGGTCTCCCTACAATGAGCAGTTCTTC. This gives the protein CATSGKGSPYNEQFF.

This clonotype was found many times. The chain carries TRBV6-5 and TRBJ1-3; TRBD1 matches at 9 bases. The CDR3 consists of 18 residues. V gave up 4 bases and J gave up 3 bases; unmatched junction bases: 13. Germline V lookup: CDR1 MNHEY, CDR2 SVGAGI. The CDR3 region is CASSSLKTGTGLGNTIYF. The CDR3 DNA is TGTGCCAGCAGTTCCCTAAAAACCGGGACAGGGCTTGGAAACACCATATATTTT.

The sample holds many counts of this clonotype. V is TRBV2 and J is TRBJ1-3, with TRBD1 identical over 9 bases. CDR1 SNHLY and CDR2 FYNNEI come from the germline V gene. This CDR3 has 16 residues. Trimming at V came to 3 bases and at J to 4 bases, leaving 7 bases not matched to a gene. CDR3 in DNA: TGTGCCAGCAGTGAGAAGATGGACAGGGGAGGAAACACCATATATTTT. Amino acid sequence: CASSEKMDRGGNTIYF.

This clonotype was found a few times. This chain's CDR3 is CASSFLGPSGNQPQHF. CDR3 bases: TGTGCCAGCAGTTTTTTGGGCCCCAGTGGGAATCAGCCCCAGCATTTT. The J gene is TRBJ1-5, the V gene TRBV27, with no clear D. Germline assignment: CDR1 MNHEY and CDR2 SMNVEV (reference sequence). Between the trimmed V and J ends, which lost 3 bases and 4 bases, there was a span of 16 bases. CDR3 size: 16 residues.

The CDR3 DNA reads TGCGCCAGCTGGTTTCGAGAGACCCAGTACTTC. Protein sequence: CASWFRETQYF. This chain connects TRBV5-1 to TRBJ2-5; no firm D call. Trimming left V 7 bases short and J 4 bases short, with 8 bases between. Germline V gene lookup returns CDR1 SGHRS and CDR2 YFSETQ. The CDR3 is made up of 11 amino acids.

This clonotype was detected many times. The genes are TRBV10-3 and TRBJ2-5; D perhaps matches TRBD2 (5 bases). This CDR3 comprises 15 residues. V was clipped by 4 bases and J by 3 bases, with 15 bases between them. Germline V CDR1 and CDR2: ENHRY, SYGVKD. The CDR3 loop is CAISGHEGPKETQYF. CDR3 sequence (DNA): TGTGCCATCAGTGGGCACGAGGGCCCTAAAGAGACCCAGTACTTC.

This clonotype was seen repeatedly, ten times or more. The chain combines TRBV5-1 with TRBJ1-1, with a weak D call TRBD1 (5 bases). This CDR3 region has 13 residues. CDR1 and CDR2 (germline): SGHRS, YFSETQ. The V and J ends lost 4 bases and 8 bases respectively, with 15 bases between them. The CDR3 DNA is TGCGCCAGCAGCCTCGTCGGGGCGCCGGAAGCTTTCTTT. Translated: CASSLVGAPEAFF.

The gene calls are TRBV20-1 and TRBJ1-2; TRBD1 matches 9 bases. Germline CDR1 DFQATT, CDR2 SNEGSKA (reference sequence). V was clipped by 6 bases and J by 2 bases; unmatched bases: 13. The CDR3 length is 16 residues. The CDR3 region is CSAKATGGGKNYGYTF. The CDR3 DNA reads as TGCAGTGCCAAGGCTACAGGGGGCGGGAAGAACTATGGCTACACCTTC.

This clonotype has just a few counts. The genes are TRBV7-3 and TRBJ2-3; D is tentatively TRBD1 or TRBD2 (5 bases each). The CDR3 runs 14 residues. V was trimmed by 4 bases and J by 2 bases, leaving 10 bases between them. Germline CDR1 SGHTA, CDR2 FQGTGA. CDR3 amino acids: CASSSNGATDTQYF. CDR3 in DNA: TGTGCCAGCAGCTCCAACGGGGCCACAGATACGCAGTATTTT.

This clonotype appeared many times. This chain joins TRBV11-3 and TRBJ2-1; D may match TRBD1 or TRBD2 (5 bases each). The CDR3 length is 15 residues. V lost 5 bases and J 1 base, leaving 12 bases between the germline ends. Germline loops: CDR1 SGHNT, CDR2 YENEEA. The CDR3 nucleotides read TGTGCCAGCAGCCGGGGACCCCAATCCTACAATGAGCAGTTCTTC. Protein: CASSRGPQSYNEQFF.

The rearrangement links TRBV12-3 or TRBV12-4 to TRBJ2-1; unclear D gene. This CDR3 contains 13 residues. Trimming shortened V by 3 bases and J by 10 bases, and 13 bases separated the two germline ends. CDR3 DNA sequence: TGTGCCAGCAGTTTTGGTCGCAATGGGGAGCAGTTCTTC. Translation gives CASSFGRNGEQFF.

In its sample, this clonotype was seen many times. The junction shows a germline mismatch at one end, possibly a read error. The V call is TRBV7-9, the J call TRBJ1-1; D is possibly TRBD1 (5 bases). Per germline, CDR1 SEHNR and CDR2 FQNEAQ (reference sequence). The CDR3 has 9 residues. CDR3 bases: TGTGCCAGCAGCTTATTAGGGGCCTTT. As protein: CASSLLGAF.

This clonotype showed up just a few times. The chain has TRBV20-1 and TRBJ1-2; maybe TRBD1 (5 bases). Trimming left V 1 base short and J 2 bases short, with 14 bases between. Germline values: CDR1 DFQATT, CDR2 SNEGSKA (reference sequence). There are 15 residues in the CDR3. In nucleotides, the CDR3 is TGCAGTGCTAGAGGGGTGACGGGGGTAAACTATGGCTACACCTTC. Translation: CSARGVTGVNYGYTF.

This chain uses TRBV2 with TRBJ2-3; 7 bases line up with TRBD2. CDR1 and CDR2 from the germline V gene are SNHLY and FYNNEI. The CDR3 is 11 amino acids. CDR3 nucleotide sequence: TGTGCGGACGGGGGGTCAGATACGCAGTATTTT. Protein: CADGGSDTQYF.

The chain combines TRBV18 with TRBJ2-6; the D is unclear. Germline CDR1 KGHSH, CDR2 LQKENI. CDR3 length: 17 residues. V lost 4 bases and J lost 0, with 13 bases in between. CDR3 amino acids: CASSHQDVPSGANVLTF. In DNA form, the CDR3 reads TGTGCCAGCTCACATCAGGACGTGCCCTCTGGGGCCAACGTCCTGACTTTC.

This clonotype was seen ten or more times. V and J are TRBV6-1 and TRBJ2-7, with no clear D. Per germline, CDR1 MNHNS and CDR2 SASEGT. Trimming removed 10 bases at V and 2 bases at J, with 18 bases between. The CDR3 extends over 14 amino acids. This CDR3 is CATSPKGPAYEQYF. CDR3 DNA: TGTGCCACTTCACCTAAGGGTCCAGCCTACGAGCAGTACTTC.

This clonotype has a count of ten or more. This chain's CDR3 is CASSLSDRGNGNTIYF. CDR3 coding DNA: TGTGCCAGCAGTTTATCGGACAGGGGTAATGGAAACACCATATATTTT. The chain employs TRBV28 and TRBJ1-3; 9 bases are shared with TRBD1. CDR3 length equals 16 residues. V gave up 1 base and J gave up 3 bases; unmatched junction bases: 4. Germline V lookup: CDR1 MDHEN, CDR2 SYDVKM.

The CDR3 is CASAAVPYGRQFF. In DNA, the CDR3 is TGCGCCAGCGCAGCGGTACCCTACGGGAGGCAGTTCTTC. The rearrangement joins TRBV4-3 to TRBJ2-1, with D tentatively TRBD2 (6 bases). V was shortened by 8 bases and J by 12 bases, with 20 bases between the two germline ends. The germline gives CDR1 LGHNA, CDR2 YSLEER. The CDR3 extends over 13 amino acids.